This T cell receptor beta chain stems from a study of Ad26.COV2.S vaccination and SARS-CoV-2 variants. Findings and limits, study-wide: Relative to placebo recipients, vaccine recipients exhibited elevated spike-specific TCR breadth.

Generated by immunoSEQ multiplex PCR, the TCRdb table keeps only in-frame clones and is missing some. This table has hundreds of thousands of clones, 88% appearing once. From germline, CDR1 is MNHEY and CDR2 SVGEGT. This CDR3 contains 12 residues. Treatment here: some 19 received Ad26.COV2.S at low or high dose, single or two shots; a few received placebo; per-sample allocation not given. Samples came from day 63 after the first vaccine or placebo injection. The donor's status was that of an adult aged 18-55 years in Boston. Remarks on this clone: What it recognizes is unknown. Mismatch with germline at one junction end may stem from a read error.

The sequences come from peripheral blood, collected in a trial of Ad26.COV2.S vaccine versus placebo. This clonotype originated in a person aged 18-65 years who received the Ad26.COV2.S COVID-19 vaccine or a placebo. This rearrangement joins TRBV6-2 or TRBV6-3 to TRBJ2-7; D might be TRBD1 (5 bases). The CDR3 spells CASSRSTQGRNF. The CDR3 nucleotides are TGTGCCAGCAGTAGAAGCACTCAGGGTCGGAACTTC.